Listed below are T cell receptor beta chains from one sample, sequenced in a study of blood T cell repertoires in COVID-19. The assay was immunoSEQ multiplex PCR, and TCRdb's table has in-frame clones only and misses some. The sample carries about 77,000 clones, less than 85% recorded once. Source material: peripheral blood. The receptors were sampled from a man between 60 and 75 years old with acute or convalescent COVID-19. Both conserved end residues are part of each CDR3. The order of the fields is D gene, V gene, J gene, clone size, CDR3 DNA, CDR3 protein. The D gene is left open where the match is weak. Clone sizes are given selectively: once, few, many, or a class where the clone is expanded.

TRBD1	TRBV3-1/TRBV3-2	TRBJ1-1	-	TGTGCCAGCAGCCAAGATAAGGGACAGATCAACACTGAAGCTTTCTTT	CASSQDKGQINTEAFF
-	TRBV13	TRBJ1-4	-	TGTGCCAGCAGCTTATCTCTGGCAGGCGGAGGAAAACTGTTTTTT	CASSLSLAGGGKLFF
-	TRBV5-1	TRBJ1-5	-	TGCGCCAGCAGCTTGCGTCCCCTTGCGGGTAATCAGCCCCAGCATTTT	CASSLRPLAGNQPQHF
TRBD2	TRBV29-1	TRBJ2-5	-	TGCAGCGTTGACCCCGGGAGGATTCGAGAGACCCAGTACTTC	CSVDPGRIRETQYF
-	TRBV29-1	TRBJ1-1	-	TGCAGCTGTAGGAGCGAAACCAACACTGAAGCTTTCTTT	CSCRSETNTEAFF
TRBD1	TRBV7-9	TRBJ1-2	-	TGTGCCAGCAGCACCGGACAGGGGGCGCATCACGGTGGCTACACCTTC	CASSTGQGAHHGGYTF
-	TRBV5-4	TRBJ2-1	few	TGTGCCAGCAGCTTGACGTCGAGCTCCTACAATGAGCAGTTCTTC	CASSLTSSSYNEQFF
TRBD2	TRBV7-2	TRBJ2-1	-	TGTGCCAGCAGCATCCACCGGGGGGACAATGAGCAGTTCTTC	CASSIHRGDNEQFF
TRBD1	TRBV12-3/TRBV12-4	TRBJ1-2	-	TGTGCCAGCGGAGGAGGGGGCGGGTATGGCTACACCTTC	CASGGGGGYGYTF
TRBD1	TRBV28	TRBJ1-2	-	TGTGCCAGCAGTTTGGGGGGGACAGGGATGAGGGATGGCTACACCTTC	CASSLGGTGMRDGYTF
-	TRBV6-5	TRBJ1-1	-	TGTGCCAGCAGTAGGGACTCCGAAGCTTTCTTT	CASSRDSEAFF
-	TRBV11-3	TRBJ2-4	-	TGTGCCAGCAGCGGCAACCGGGATAACATTCAGTACTTC	CASSGNRDNIQYF
-	TRBV27	TRBJ2-2	-	TGTGCCAGCAGTGCTTATACAGGGTCCTCGAACACCGGGGAGCTGTTTTTT	CASSAYTGSSNTGELFF
-	TRBV18	TRBJ2-5	few	TGTGCCAGCACGATAGGACAGCAAGAGACCCAGTACTTC	CASTIGQQETQYF
TRBD2	TRBV12-5	TRBJ2-5	-	TGTGCTAGTGGTTTGGGGATTAGCGGGATTCAAGAGACCCAGTACTTC	CASGLGISGIQETQYF
TRBD2	TRBV10-3	TRBJ2-1	-	TGTGCCATCAGTGTGGCGCCACTAGCGGGGCACAATGAGCAGTTCTTC	CAISVAPLAGHNEQFF
TRBD1	TRBV5-4	TRBJ2-2	-	TGTGCCAGCAGCCGGACAGGGATTAACACCGGGGAGCTGTTTTTT	CASSRTGINTGELFF
-	TRBV27	TRBJ1-5	-	TGTGCCAGCAGTGAAATAAGGGGCGGCAATCAGCCCCAGCATTTT	CASSEIRGGNQPQHF
-	TRBV19	TRBJ2-7	-	TGTGCCAGTAGTATGGGAGGAGGGTACGAGCAGTACTTC	CASSMGGGYEQYF
TRBD1	TRBV27	TRBJ2-3	-	TGTGCCACCTGTGAAGGGGGCGGCCAGACAGATACGCAGTATTTT	CATCEGGGQTDTQYF
-	TRBV29-1	TRBJ2-5	few	TGCAGCGTTGAAGATCCAGAACCACAAGAGACCCAGTACTTC	CSVEDPEPQETQYF
TRBD2	TRBV2	TRBJ2-1	-	TGTGCCAGAGACCTACGGGCTAGCGGCTTTAGAAATGAGCAGTTCTTC	CARDLRASGFRNEQFF
-	TRBV7-8	TRBJ2-5	-	TGTGCCAGCAGCTTAGACTACAATGTTGGAGAGACCCAGTACTTC	CASSLDYNVGETQYF
TRBD2	TRBV5-1	TRBJ2-5	-	TGCGCCAGCAGCCCCCAGCGGGGGTTCGGGACCCAGTACTTC	CASSPQRGFGTQYF
-	TRBV5-1	TRBJ1-2	-	TGCGCCAGCAGCCCACGGCCTGACGAGGATGGCTACACCTTC	CASSPRPDEDGYTF
TRBD1	TRBV9	TRBJ1-4	-	TGTGCCAGCAGCGGAGGGACAGGGAGCCCTACCAGTGAAAAACTGTTTTTT	CASSGGTGSPTSEKLFF
-	TRBV30	TRBJ1-2	-	TGTGCCTGGAGCCCAGACTATGGCTACACCTTC	CAWSPDYGYTF
TRBD1	TRBV5-6	TRBJ2-5	-	TGTGCCAGCAGACGAGGTATAGGGGGCGTTGAAGAGACCCAGTACTTC	CASRRGIGGVEETQYF
TRBD1	TRBV7-3	TRBJ2-2	once	TGTGCCAGCAGCTTACTGGACAGGGAGGTCGGGGAGCTGTTTTTT	CASSLLDREVGELFF
TRBD1	TRBV25-1	TRBJ2-3	-	TGTGCCAGCAGGATGACAGGGATCACAGATACGCAGTATTTT	CASRMTGITDTQYF
-	TRBV5-4	TRBJ1-5	-	TGTGCCAGCAGCTTAACCGGGGATAGCAATCAGCCCCAGCATTTT	CASSLTGDSNQPQHF
-	TRBV10-3	TRBJ2-3	-	TGTGCCATCAGTTTGGAACAGGGACCAGATACGCAGTATTTT	CAISLEQGPDTQYF
-	TRBV12-3/TRBV12-4	TRBJ2-7	once	TGTGCCAGCAGTTTCGCAGGGGAGCACGAGCAGTACTTC	CASSFAGEHEQYF
TRBD1	TRBV19	TRBJ1-4	-	TGTGCCAGTAGGCCCTGGGACAGGGGGGCAACTAATGAAAAACTGTTTTTT	CASRPWDRGATNEKLFF
TRBD1	TRBV11-3	TRBJ2-1	-	TGTGCCAGCAGCATCGCGCCCTGGCAGGGGGTTTACAATGAGCAGTTCTTC	CASSIAPWQGVYNEQFF
-	TRBV6-1	TRBJ2-3	once	TGTGCCAGCAGTGAACACGGCCCTAGAGGGGATACGCAGTATTTT	CASSEHGPRGDTQYF
TRBD1	TRBV29-1	TRBJ1-6	-	TGCAGCGTTGTGTCAGGGACAGGGGATAAGTCCCTCCACTTT	CSVVSGTGDKSLHF
-	TRBV15	TRBJ2-5	-	TGTGCCACCAGCAGAGATCGGGGACAAGAGACCCAGTACTTC	CATSRDRGQETQYF
TRBD1	TRBV5-1	TRBJ2-3	-	TGCGCCAGCAGCGAGGGACAGGCGGATACGCAGTATTTT	CASSEGQADTQYF
TRBD2	TRBV7-2	TRBJ2-5	once	TGTGCCAGCAGCATAACTAGCGCCAGTCAAGAGACCCAGTACTTC	CASSITSASQETQYF
-	TRBV6-5	TRBJ1-5	-	TGTGCCAGCAGTTACGGGGGCAGGGGATCCGATCAGCCCCAGCATTTT	CASSYGGRGSDQPQHF
-	TRBV19	TRBJ2-1	few	TGTGCCAGCAAAGCCGGTGAGCAGTTCTTC	CASKAGEQFF
TRBD2	TRBV19	TRBJ2-1	-	TGTGCCAGTAGTATAGATACTAGCGGTAATGAGCAGTTCTTC	CASSIDTSGNEQFF
-	TRBV28	TRBJ2-1	-	TGTGCCAGCACAGGGTCCTTCTACAATGAGCAGTTCTTC	CASTGSFYNEQFF
-	TRBV30	TRBJ1-3	-	TGTGCCTGGAGTCCACAGGGATGGCACACCATATATTTT	CAWSPQGWHTIYF
-	TRBV2	TRBJ2-1	-	TGTGCCAGCAGTGAAGAGCGGCCAATTTCCTACAATGAGCAGTTCTTC	CASSEERPISYNEQFF
TRBD2	TRBV5-1	TRBJ2-3	few	TGCGCCAGCAGCTGGATGGGACTAGCGGGACAAACCACAGATACGCAGTATTTT	CASSWMGLAGQTTDTQYF
-	TRBV5-1	TRBJ2-6	-	TGCGCCAGCAGCCCACAGGGAGCTGGGGCCAACGTCCTGACTTTC	CASSPQGAGANVLTF
TRBD2	TRBV5-4	TRBJ2-3	-	TGTGCCAGCAGTACTGGACTAGCGGGGTTCACAGATACGCAGTATTTT	CASSTGLAGFTDTQYF
-	TRBV5-6	TRBJ1-1	few	TGTGCCAGCAGCTTGAATTCAGAGCTCGCGGTCACTGAAGCTTTCTTT	CASSLNSELAVTEAFF
-	TRBV12-5	TRBJ2-2	-	TGTGCTAGTGGTTTGGTACTGTCGAACACCGGGGAGCTGTTTTTT	CASGLVLSNTGELFF
-	TRBV25-1	TRBJ2-3	-	TGTGCCAGCAGTGGCGGGACTTCCACAGATACGCAGTATTTT	CASSGGTSTDTQYF
TRBD1	TRBV11-3	TRBJ2-3	-	TGTGCCAGCAGCCTGGGACAGGGGGCCACAGATACGCAGTATTTT	CASSLGQGATDTQYF
TRBD1	TRBV7-9	TRBJ2-3	-	TGTGCCAGCAGCCCCCGGACAGGGGGGGATACGCAGTATTTT	CASSPRTGGDTQYF
-	TRBV5-1	TRBJ1-3	-	TGCGCCAGCAGCTTGGGAGCGGGGGAGGACACCATATATTTT	CASSLGAGEDTIYF
TRBD2	TRBV3-1/TRBV3-2	TRBJ2-2	-	TGTGCCAGCAGTTTTACTAGCGGGGGACGGAACACCGGGGAGCTGTTTTTT	CASSFTSGGRNTGELFF
TRBD2	TRBV7-3	TRBJ2-2	-	TGTGCCAGCAGCCCCGGGACTAGCGGGGGAGCGGAGCTGTTTTTT	CASSPGTSGGAELFF
TRBD2	TRBV7-9	TRBJ2-4	-	TGTGCCAGCAGCATGACTAGCGGGAGACAAAACATTCAGTACTTC	CASSMTSGRQNIQYF
-	TRBV25-1	TRBJ2-1	-	TGTGCCAGCAGTGAATTTCGCGGGATTCATGAGCAGTTCTTC	CASSEFRGIHEQFF